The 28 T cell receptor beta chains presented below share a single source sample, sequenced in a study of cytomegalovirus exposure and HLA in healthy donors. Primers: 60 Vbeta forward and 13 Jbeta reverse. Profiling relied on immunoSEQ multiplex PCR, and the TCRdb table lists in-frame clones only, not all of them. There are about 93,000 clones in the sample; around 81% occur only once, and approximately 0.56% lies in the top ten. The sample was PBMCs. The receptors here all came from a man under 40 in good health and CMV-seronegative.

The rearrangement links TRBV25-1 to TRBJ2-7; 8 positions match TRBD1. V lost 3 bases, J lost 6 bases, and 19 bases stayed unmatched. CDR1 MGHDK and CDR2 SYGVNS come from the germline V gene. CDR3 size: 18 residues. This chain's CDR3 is CASSDFGGQVSPVGEQYF. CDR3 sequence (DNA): TGTGCCAGCAGTGACTTCGGGGGACAGGTTTCTCCGGTAGGCGAGCAGTACTTC.

CDR3 bases: TGCGCCAGCAGCCAAGGACCCGGGACAGGGACCGGGGAGCTGTTTTTT. Translating gives CASSQGPGTGTGELFF. This rearrangement joins TRBV4-1 to TRBJ2-2; 9 nucleotides match TRBD1. Losses at the gene ends were 1 base for V and 5 bases for J; bases not matched to a gene: 5. There are 16 residues in the CDR3. CDR1 is MGHRA, CDR2 YSYEKL, per germline.

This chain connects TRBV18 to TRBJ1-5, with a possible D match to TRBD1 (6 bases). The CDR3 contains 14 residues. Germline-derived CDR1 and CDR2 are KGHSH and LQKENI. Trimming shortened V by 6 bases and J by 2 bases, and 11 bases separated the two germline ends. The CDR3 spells CASSAGVRNQPQHF. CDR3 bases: TGTGCCAGCTCCGCAGGGGTGCGCAATCAGCCCCAGCATTTT. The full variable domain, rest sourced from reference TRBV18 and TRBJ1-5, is NAGVMQNPRHLVRRRGQEARLRCSPMKGHSHVYWYRQLPEEGLKFMVYLQKENIIDESGMPKERFSAEFPKEGPSILRIQQVVRGDSAAYFCASSAGVRNQPQHFGDGTRLSIL.

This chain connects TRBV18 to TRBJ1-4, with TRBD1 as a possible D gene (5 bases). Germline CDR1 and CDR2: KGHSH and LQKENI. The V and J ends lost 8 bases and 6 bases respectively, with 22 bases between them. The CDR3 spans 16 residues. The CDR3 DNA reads TGTGCCAGCGCAGAAGTAACAGGTTTACTGGATGAAAAACTGTTTTTT. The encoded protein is CASAEVTGLLDEKLFF.

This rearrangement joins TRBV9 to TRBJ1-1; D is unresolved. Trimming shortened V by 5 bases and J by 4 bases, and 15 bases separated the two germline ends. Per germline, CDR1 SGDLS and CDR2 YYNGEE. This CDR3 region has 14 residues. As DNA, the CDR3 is TGTGCCAGCAGTGCTACGCCTCTTGGCACTGAAGCTTTCTTT. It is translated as CASSATPLGTEAFF.

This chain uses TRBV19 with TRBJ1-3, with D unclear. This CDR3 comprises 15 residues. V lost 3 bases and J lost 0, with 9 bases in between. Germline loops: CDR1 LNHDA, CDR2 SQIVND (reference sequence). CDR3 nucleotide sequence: TGTGCCAGTAGTATTGCCGAGCACTCTGGAAACACCATATATTTT. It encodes CASSIAEHSGNTIYF.

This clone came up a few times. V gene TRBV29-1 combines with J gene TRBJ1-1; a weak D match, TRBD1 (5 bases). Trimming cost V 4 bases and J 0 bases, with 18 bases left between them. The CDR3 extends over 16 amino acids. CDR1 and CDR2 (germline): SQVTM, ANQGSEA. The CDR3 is CSVVGRVVPVNTEAFF. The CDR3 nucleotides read TGCAGCGTTGTAGGCAGGGTTGTACCCGTGAACACTGAAGCTTTCTTT.

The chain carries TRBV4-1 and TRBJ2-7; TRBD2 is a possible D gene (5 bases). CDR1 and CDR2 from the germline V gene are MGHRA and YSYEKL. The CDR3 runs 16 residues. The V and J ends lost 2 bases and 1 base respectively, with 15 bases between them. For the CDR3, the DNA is TGCGCCAGCAGCCAAAACGGACCACCGGGGTCCTACGAGCAGTACTTC. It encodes CASSQNGPPGSYEQYF.

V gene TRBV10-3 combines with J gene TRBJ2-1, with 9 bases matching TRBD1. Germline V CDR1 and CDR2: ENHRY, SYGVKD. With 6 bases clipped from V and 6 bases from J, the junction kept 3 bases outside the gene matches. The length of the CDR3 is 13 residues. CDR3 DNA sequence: TGTGCCATCAGAGGGACAGGGTTCAATGAGCAGTTCTTC. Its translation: CAIRGTGFNEQFF.

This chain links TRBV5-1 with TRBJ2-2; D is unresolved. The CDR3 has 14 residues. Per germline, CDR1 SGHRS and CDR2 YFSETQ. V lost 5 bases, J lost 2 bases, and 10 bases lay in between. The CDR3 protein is CASRTGINTGELFF. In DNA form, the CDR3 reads TGCGCCAGCAGGACGGGTATTAACACCGGGGAGCTGTTTTTT.

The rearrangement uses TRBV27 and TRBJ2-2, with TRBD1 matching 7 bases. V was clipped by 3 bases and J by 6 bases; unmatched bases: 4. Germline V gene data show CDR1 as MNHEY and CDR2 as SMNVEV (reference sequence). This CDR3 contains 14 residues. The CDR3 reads CASSFTGAAGELFF. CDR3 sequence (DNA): TGTGCCAGCAGTTTTACAGGGGCGGCCGGGGAGCTGTTTTTT.

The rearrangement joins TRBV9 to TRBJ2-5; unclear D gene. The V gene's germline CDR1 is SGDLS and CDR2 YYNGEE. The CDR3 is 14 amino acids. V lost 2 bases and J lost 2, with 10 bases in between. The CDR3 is CASSVGALQETQYF. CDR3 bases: TGTGCCAGCAGCGTCGGAGCTCTTCAAGAGACCCAGTACTTC.

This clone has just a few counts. The CDR3 protein is CASSESGLGELFF. DNA for the CDR3: TGCGCCAGCAGTGAGTCGGGACTTGGGGAGCTGTTTTTT. The chain has TRBV10-1 and TRBJ2-2; D might be TRBD2 (6 bases). The CDR3 spans 13 residues. Germline V gene sequence: CDR1 WNHNN, CDR2 SYGVQD (reference sequence). V dropped 0 bases and J dropped 8 bases, with 7 bases sitting between them.

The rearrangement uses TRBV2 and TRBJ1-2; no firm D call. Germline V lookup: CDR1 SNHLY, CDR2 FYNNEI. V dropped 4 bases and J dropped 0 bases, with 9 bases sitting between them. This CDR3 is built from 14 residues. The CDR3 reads CASSGLAANYGYTF. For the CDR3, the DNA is TGTGCCAGCAGTGGCCTGGCAGCTAACTATGGCTACACCTTC.

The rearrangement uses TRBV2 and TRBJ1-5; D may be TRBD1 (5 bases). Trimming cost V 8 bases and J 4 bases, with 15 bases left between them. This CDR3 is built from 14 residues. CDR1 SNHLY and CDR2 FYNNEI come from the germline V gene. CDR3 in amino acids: CASGGSTTNQPQHF. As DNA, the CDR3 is TGTGCCAGCGGGGGGTCCACGACGAATCAGCCCCAGCATTTT.

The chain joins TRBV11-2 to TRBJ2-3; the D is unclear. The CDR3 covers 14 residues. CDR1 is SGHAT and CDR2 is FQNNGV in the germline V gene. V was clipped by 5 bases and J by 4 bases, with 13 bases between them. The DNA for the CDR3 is TGTGCCAGCAGCCTAAAGGCGGCCGCAGATACGCAGTATTTT. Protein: CASSLKAAADTQYF.

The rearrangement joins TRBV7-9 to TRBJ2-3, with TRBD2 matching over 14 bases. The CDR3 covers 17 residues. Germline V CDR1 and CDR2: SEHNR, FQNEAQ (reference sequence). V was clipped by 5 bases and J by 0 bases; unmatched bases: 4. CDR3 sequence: CASSEGTSGSSTDTQYF. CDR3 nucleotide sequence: TGTGCCAGCAGCGAGGGGACTAGCGGGAGTAGCACAGATACGCAGTATTTT. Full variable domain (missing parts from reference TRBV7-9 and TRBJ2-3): DTGVSQNPRHKITKRGQNVTFRCDPISEHNRLYWYRQTLGQGPEFLTYFQNEAQLEKSRLLSDRFSAERPKGSFSTLEIQRTEQGDSAMYLCASSEGTSGSSTDTQYFGPGTRLTVL.

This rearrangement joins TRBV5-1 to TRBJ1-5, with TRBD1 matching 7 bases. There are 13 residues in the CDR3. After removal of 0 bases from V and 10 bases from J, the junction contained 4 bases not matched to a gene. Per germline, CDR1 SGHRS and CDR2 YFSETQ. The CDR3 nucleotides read TGCGCCAGCAGCTTGGAGCAGGGGGGTCCCCAGCATTTT. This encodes CASSLEQGGPQHF.

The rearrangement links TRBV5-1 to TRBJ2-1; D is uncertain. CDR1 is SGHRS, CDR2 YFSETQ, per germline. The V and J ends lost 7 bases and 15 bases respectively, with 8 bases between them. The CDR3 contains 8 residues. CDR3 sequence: CASEERFF. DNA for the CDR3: TGCGCCAGCGAGGAAAGGTTCTTC.

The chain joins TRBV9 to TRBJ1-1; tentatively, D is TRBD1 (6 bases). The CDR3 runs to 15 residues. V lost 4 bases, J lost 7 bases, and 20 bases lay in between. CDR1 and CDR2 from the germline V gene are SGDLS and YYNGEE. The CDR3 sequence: CASSPNPLQGVEAFF. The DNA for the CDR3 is TGTGCCAGCAGCCCTAACCCACTACAGGGAGTTGAAGCTTTCTTT.

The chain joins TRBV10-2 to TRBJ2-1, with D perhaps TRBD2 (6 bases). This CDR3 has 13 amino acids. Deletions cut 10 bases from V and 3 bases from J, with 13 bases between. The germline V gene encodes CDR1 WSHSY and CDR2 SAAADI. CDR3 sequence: CATSAGRYNEQFF. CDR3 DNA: TGCGCCACTTCGGCGGGACGCTACAATGAGCAGTTCTTC.

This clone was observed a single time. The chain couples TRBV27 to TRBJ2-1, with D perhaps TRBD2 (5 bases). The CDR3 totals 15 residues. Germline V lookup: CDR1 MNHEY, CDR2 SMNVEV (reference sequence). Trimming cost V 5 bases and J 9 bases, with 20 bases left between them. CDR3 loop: CASSNLARVDGEQFF. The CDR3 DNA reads TGTGCCAGCAGTAACCTAGCTCGGGTTGACGGTGAGCAGTTCTTC.

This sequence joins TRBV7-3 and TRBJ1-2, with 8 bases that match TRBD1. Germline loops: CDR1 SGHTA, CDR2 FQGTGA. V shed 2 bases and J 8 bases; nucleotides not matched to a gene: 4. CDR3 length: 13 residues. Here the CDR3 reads CASSLGQGLGYTF. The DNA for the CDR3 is TGTGCCAGCAGCTTAGGACAGGGTTTAGGCTACACCTTC.

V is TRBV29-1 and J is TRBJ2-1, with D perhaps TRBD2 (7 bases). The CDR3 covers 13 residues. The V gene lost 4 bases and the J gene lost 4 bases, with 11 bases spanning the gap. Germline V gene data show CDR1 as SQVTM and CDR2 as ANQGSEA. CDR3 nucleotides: TGCAGCGTTGGGGGGGGCCGATACAATGAGCAGTTCTTC. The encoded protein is CSVGGGRYNEQFF.

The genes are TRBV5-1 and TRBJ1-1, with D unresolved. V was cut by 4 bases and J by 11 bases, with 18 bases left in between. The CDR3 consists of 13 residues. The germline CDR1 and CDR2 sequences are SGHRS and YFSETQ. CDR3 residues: CASSPNTQISAFF. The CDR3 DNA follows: TGCGCCAGCAGCCCCAATACCCAGATATCGGCTTTCTTT.

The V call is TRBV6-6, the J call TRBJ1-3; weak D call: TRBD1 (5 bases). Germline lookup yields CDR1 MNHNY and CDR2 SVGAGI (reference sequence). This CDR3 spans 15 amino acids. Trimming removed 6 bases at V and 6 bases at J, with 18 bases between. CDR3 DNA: TGTGCCAGCAGCGCTATGGGGGGGGTTGCAAACACCATATATTTT. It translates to CASSAMGGVANTIYF.

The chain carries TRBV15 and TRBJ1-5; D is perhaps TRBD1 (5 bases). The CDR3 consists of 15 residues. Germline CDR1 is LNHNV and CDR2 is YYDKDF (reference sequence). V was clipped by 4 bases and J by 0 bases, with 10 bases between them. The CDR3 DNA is TGTGCCACCAGCATGAACAGGCTTAGCAATCAGCCCCAGCATTTT. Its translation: CATSMNRLSNQPQHF.

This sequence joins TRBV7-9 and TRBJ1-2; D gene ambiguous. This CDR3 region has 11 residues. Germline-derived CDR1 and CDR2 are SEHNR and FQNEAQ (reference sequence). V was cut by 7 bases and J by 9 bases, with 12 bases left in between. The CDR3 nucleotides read TGTGCCAGCAATCAGGTCGGCAGCTACACCTTC. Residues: CASNQVGSYTF.